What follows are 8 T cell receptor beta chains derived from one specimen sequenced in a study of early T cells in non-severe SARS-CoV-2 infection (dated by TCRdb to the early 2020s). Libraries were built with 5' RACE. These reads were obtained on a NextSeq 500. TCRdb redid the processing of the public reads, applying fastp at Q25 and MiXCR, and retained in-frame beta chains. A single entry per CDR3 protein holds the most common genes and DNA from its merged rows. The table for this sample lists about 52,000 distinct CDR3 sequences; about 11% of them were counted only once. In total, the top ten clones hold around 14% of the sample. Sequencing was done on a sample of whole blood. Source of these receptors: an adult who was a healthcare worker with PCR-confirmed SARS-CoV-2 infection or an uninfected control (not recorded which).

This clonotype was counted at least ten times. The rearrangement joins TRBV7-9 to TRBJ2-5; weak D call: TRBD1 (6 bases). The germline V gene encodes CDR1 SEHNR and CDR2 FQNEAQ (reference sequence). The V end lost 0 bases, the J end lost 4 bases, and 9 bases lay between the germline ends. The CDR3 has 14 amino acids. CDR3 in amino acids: CASSLARGGETQYF. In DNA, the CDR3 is TGTGCCAGCAGCTTAGCGCGAGGGGGAGAGACCCAGTACTTC.

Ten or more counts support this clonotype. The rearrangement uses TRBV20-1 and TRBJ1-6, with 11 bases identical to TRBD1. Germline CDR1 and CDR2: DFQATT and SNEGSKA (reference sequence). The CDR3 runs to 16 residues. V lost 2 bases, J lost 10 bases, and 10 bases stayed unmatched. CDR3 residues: CSARTGDRGIGSPLHF. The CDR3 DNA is TGCAGTGCTAGAACCGGGGACAGGGGGATTGGGTCACCCCTCCACTTT.

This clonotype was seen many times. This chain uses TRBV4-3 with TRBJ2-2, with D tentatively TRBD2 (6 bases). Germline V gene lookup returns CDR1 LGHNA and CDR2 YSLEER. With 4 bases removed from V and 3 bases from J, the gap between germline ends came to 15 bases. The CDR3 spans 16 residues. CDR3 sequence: CASSLGGELDTGELFF. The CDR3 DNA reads TGCGCCAGCAGCCTCGGGGGAGAACTGGACACCGGGGAGCTGTTTTTT.

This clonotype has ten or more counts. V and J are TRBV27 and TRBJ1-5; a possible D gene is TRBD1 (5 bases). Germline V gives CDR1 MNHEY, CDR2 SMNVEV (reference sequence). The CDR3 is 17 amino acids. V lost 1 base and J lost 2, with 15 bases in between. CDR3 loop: CASSLLGKGGGNQPQHF. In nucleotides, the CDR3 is TGTGCCAGCAGTTTATTAGGGAAGGGAGGGGGCAATCAGCCCCAGCATTTT.

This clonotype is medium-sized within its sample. The CDR3, as DNA: TGTGCCAGCAGCCCCTCGGGAGGGGGCTCCTACGAGCAGTACTTC. Amino acids: CASSPSGGGSYEQYF. The chain carries TRBV14 and TRBJ2-7; 8 positions match TRBD2. This CDR3 contains 15 residues. V lost 4 bases to trimming and J lost 0 bases; unmatched junction nucleotides: 5. Germline V lookup: CDR1 SGHDN, CDR2 FVKESK.

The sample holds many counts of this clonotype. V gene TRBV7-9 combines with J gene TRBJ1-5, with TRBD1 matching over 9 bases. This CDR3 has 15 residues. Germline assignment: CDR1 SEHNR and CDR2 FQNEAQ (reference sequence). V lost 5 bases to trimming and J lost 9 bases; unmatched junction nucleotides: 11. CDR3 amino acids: CASSRDRAPTWPQHF. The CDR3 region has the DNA TGTGCCAGCAGCCGGGACAGGGCGCCGACTTGGCCCCAGCATTTT.

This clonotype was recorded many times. The DNA of the CDR3 is TGTGCCAGCAGCCAGGGGTCCACTCTCGTCTACGAGCAGTACTTC. The encoded protein is CASSQGSTLVYEQYF. The gene calls are TRBV7-2 and TRBJ2-7, with D tentatively TRBD1 (6 bases). CDR1 is SGHTA and CDR2 is FQGNSA in the germline V gene. V was pared by 5 bases and J by 3 bases, with 17 bases between. The CDR3 extends over 15 amino acids.

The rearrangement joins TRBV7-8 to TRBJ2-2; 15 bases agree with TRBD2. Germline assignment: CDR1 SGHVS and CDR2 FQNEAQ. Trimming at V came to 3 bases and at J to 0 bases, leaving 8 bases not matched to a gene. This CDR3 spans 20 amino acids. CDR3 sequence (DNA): TGTGCCAGCAGCTTGTACGGGACTAGCGGGAGGTCACCGAACACCGGGGAGCTGTTTTTT. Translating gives CASSLYGTSGRSPNTGELFF.